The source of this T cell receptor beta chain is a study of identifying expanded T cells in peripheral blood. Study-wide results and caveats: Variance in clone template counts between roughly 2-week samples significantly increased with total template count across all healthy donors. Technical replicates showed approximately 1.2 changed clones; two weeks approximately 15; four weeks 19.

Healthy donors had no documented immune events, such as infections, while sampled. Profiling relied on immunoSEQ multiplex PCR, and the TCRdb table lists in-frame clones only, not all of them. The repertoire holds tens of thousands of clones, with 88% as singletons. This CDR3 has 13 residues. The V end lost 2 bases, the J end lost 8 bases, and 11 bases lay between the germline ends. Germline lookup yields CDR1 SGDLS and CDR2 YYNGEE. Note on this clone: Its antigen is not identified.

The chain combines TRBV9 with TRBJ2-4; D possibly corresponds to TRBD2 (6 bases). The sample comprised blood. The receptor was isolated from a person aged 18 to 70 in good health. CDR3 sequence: CASSVGGGDIQYF. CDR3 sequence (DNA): TGTGCCAGCAGCGTGGGGGGAGGCGACATTCAGTACTTC.